Sequencing of this TCR beta chain was carried out in a study of cytomegalovirus exposure and HLA in healthy donors. PCR primers comprised 60 Vbeta and 13 Jbeta primers. The table came from immunoSEQ multiplex PCR; TCRdb's copy has only in-frame clones and leaves some out. The sample shows around 74,000 clones, around three quarters of them seen only once. This clone was recorded a few times. One end of the junction varies from germline; a read error may be responsible. Germline V CDR1 and CDR2: SGDLS, YYNGEE. This CDR3 is built from 14 residues. This receptor was obtained from a man between 35 and 55 years old in good health and CMV-seronegative. V usage is TRBV9 and J usage is TRBJ1-2, with D uncertain. The sequenced material came from PBMCs. CDR3: CASSSHRGNYGYPF. The CDR3, as DNA: TGTGCCAGCAGCTCCCACCGGGGAAACTATGGCTACCCCTTC. Full variable domain (missing parts from reference TRBV9 and TRBJ1-2): DSGVTQTPKHLITATGQRVTLRCSPRSGDLSVYWYQQSLDQGLQFLIQYYNGEERAKGNILERFSAQQFPDLHSELNLSSLELGDSALYFCASSSHRGNYGYPFGSGTRLTVV.